This T cell receptor (beta chain) was profiled in a study of control samples from healthy donors and cancer patients. This clone has only one observation. Germline loops: CDR1 MNHEY, CDR2 SVGEGT. V dropped 0 bases and J dropped 5 bases, with 11 bases sitting between them. There are 15 residues in the CDR3. Produced via immunoSEQ multiplex PCR; TCRdb's table is partial and in-frame only. The sample yields 40,000 to 60,000 clones, roughly 87% seen once. Sequencing was done on a sample of PBMCs. The sequence came from a man aged 55 to 69 with head and neck cancer. This sequence joins TRBV6-2 or TRBV6-3 and TRBJ1-5; D gene ambiguous. The CDR3 nucleotides are TGTGCCAGCAGTTACTCGAGCACGGACGATCAGCCCCAGCATTTT. Amino acids: CASSYSSTDDQPQHF.